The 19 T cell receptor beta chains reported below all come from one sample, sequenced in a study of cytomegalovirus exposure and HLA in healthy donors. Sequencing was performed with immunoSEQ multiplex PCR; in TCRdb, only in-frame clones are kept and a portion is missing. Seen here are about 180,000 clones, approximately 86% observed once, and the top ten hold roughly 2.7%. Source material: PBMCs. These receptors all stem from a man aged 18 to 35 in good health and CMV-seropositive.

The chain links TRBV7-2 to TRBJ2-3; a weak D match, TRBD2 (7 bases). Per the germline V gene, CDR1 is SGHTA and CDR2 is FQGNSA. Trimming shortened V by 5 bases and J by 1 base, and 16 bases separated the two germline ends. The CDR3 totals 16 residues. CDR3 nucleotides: TGTGCCAGCAGCCGAGGGGGGGCGTTCGGCACAGATACGCAGTATTTT. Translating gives CASSRGGAFGTDTQYF. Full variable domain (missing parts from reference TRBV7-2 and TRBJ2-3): GAGVSQSPSNKVTEKGKDVELRCDPISGHTALYWYRQSLGQGLEFLIYFQGNSAPDKSGLPSDRFSAERTGGSVSTLTIQRTQQEDSAVYLCASSRGGAFGTDTQYFGPGTRLTVL.

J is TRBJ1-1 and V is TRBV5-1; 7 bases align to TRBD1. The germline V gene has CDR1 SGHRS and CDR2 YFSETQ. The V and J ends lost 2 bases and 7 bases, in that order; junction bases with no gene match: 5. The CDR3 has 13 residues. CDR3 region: CASSFEGAGEAFF. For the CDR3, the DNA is TGCGCCAGCAGCTTTGAGGGGGCGGGTGAAGCTTTCTTT.

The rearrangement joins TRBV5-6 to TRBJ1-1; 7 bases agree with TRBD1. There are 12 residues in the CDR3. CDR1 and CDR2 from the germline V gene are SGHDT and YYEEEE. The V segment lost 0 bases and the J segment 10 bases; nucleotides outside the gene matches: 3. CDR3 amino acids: CASSLGRGLAFF. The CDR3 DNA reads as TGTGCCAGCAGCTTGGGAAGGGGGCTAGCTTTCTTT.

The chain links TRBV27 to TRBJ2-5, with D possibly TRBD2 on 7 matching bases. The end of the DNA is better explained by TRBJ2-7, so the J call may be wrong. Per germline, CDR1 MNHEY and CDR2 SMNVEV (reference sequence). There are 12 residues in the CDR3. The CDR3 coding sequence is TGTGCCGGGCGGGGGCCTTTCCACGAGCAGTACTTC. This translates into CAGRGPFHEQYF.

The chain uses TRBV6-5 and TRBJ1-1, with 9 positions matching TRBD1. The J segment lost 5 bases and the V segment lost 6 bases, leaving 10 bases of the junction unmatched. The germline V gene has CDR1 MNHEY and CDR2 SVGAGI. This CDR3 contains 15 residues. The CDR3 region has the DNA TGTGCCAGCAGGCCGGGACAGGGTCTTAGAACTGAAGCTTTCTTT. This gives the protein CASRPGQGLRTEAFF.

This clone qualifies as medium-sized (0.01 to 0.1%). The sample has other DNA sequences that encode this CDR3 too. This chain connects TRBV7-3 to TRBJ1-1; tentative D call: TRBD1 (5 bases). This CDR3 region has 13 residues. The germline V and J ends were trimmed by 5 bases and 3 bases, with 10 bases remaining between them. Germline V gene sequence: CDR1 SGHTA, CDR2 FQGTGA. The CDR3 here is CASSLGGDTEAFF. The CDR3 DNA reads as TGTGCCAGCAGCCTTGGGGGGGACACTGAAGCTTTCTTT.

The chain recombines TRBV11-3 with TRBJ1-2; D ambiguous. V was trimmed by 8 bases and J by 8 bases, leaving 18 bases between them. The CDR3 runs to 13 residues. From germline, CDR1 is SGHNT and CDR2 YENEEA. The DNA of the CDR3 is TGTGCCAGCGGAAAGGGAGAGACTGGGGGCTACACCTTC. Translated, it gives CASGKGETGGYTF.

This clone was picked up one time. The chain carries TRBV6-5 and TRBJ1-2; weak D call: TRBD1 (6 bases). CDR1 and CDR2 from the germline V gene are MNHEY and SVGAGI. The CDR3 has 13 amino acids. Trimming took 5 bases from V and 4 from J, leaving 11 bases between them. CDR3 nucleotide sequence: TGTGCCAGCAGTGTACAGGGTGGCTATGGCTACACCTTC. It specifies CASSVQGGYGYTF.

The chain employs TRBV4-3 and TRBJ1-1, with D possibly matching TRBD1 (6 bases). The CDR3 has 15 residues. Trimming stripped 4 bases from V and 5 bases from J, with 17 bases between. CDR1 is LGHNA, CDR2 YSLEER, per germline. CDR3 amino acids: CASSRDILRGTEAFF. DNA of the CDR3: TGCGCCAGCAGCCGGGACATCCTGCGGGGGACTGAAGCTTTCTTT.

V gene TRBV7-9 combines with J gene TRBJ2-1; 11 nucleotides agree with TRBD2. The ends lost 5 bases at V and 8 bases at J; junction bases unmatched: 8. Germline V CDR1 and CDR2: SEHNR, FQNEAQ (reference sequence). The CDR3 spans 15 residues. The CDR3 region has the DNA TGTGCCAGCAGCCGCGGGACTAGCGGATGGGATGAGCAGTTCTTC. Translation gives CASSRGTSGWDEQFF.

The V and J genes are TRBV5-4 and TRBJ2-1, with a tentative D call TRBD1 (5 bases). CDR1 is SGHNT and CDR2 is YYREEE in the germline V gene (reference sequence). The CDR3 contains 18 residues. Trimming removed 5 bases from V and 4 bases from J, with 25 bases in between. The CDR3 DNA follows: TGTGCCAGCAGTAGAAGGGTATTTGGGGCCACCGCTTACAATGAGCAGTTCTTC. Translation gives CASSRRVFGATAYNEQFF.

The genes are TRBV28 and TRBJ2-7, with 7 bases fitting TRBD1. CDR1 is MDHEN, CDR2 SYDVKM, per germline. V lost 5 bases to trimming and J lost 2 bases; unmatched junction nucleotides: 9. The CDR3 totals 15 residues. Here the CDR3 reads CASSPYRDRPYEQYF. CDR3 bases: TGTGCCAGCAGTCCGTACCGGGACAGACCCTACGAGCAGTACTTC.

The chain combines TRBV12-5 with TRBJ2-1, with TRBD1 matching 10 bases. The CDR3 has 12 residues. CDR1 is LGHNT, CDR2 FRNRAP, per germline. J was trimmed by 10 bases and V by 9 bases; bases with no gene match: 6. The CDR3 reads CASWTGGSEQFF. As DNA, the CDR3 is TGTGCTAGCTGGACAGGGGGTAGCGAGCAGTTCTTC. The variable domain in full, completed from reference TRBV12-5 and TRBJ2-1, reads DARVTQTPRHKVTEMGQEVTMRCQPILGHNTVFWYRQTMMQGLELLAYFRNRAPLDDSGMPKDRFSAEMPDATLATLKIQPSEPRDSAVYFCASWTGGSEQFFGPGTRLTVL.

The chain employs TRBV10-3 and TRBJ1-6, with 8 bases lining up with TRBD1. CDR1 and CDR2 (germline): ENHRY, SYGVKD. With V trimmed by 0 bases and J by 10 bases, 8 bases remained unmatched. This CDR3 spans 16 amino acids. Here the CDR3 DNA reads TGTGCCATCAGTGAGTCATACAGGGGGATTGGGTCACCCCTCCACTTT. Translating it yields CAISESYRGIGSPLHF.

CDR3 region: CATSRGQPFTGELFF. CDR3 bases: TGTGCCACCAGCAGGGGACAGCCCTTCACCGGGGAGCTGTTTTTT. This chain links TRBV15 with TRBJ2-2; 7 nucleotides line up with TRBD1. The CDR3 length is 15 residues. V trimming: 3 bases; J trimming: 4 bases; junction bases outside the gene matches: 5. Germline loops: CDR1 LNHNV, CDR2 YYDKDF (reference sequence).

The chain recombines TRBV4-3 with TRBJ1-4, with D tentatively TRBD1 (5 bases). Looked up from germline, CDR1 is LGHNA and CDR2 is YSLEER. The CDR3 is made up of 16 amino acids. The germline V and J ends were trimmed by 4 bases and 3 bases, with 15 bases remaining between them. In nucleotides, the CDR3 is TGCGCCAGCAGCCCCTGGGGGGGAGAGGCTAATGAAAAACTGTTTTTT. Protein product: CASSPWGGEANEKLFF.

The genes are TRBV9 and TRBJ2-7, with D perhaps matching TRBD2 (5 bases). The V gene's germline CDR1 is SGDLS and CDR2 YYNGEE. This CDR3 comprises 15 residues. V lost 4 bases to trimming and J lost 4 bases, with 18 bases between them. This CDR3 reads CASSTSTGIGYEQYF. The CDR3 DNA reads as TGTGCCAGCAGCACCTCCACCGGGATCGGGTACGAGCAGTACTTC. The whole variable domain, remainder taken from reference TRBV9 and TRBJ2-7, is DSGVTQTPKHLITATGQRVTLRCSPRSGDLSVYWYQQSLDQGLQFLIQYYNGEERAKGNILERFSAQQFPDLHSELNLSSLELGDSALYFCASSTSTGIGYEQYFGPGTRLTVT.

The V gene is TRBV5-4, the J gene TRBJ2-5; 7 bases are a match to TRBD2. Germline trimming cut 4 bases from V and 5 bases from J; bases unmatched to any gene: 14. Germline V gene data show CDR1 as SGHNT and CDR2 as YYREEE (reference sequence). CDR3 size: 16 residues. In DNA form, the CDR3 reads TGTGCCAGCAGCAGGGGAGGGGCGGGGGTCCAGGAGACCCAGTACTTC. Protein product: CASSRGGAGVQETQYF.

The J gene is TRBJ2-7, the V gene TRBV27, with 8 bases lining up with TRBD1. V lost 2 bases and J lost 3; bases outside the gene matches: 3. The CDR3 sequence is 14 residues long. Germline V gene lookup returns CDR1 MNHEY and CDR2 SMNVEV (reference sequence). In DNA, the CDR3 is TGTGCCAGCAGTTTAGGACAGGGTATCTACGAGCAGTACTTC. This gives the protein CASSLGQGIYEQYF.